The 18 T cell receptor beta chains listed next were all sequenced from one sample in a study of CD8+CD57+ T cells in acquired aplastic anemia. Both TCR beta VDJ combination and CDR3 sequence profiling were carried out. Genomic DNA was the template for this profiling. TCRdb independently ran MiXCR on the reads; one entry per CDR3 protein. The table lists 65,000 or so distinct CDR3 sequences, less than 65% of them singletons. Specimen: sorted CD4+, CD8+, or CD8+CD57+ T cells (not recorded which) from PBMCs. The receptors were gathered from a human donor in good health, serving as a control.

This rearrangement joins TRBV19 to TRBJ2-7, with 8 bases aligning to TRBD1. This CDR3 is built from 14 residues. CDR1 is LNHDA and CDR2 is SQIVND in the germline V gene (reference sequence). Losses at the gene ends were 5 bases for V and 4 bases for J; bases not matched to a gene: 7. CDR3 coding DNA: TGTGCCAGTAGTTCGACAGGGGCATTATACGAGCAGTACTTC. Translating gives CASSSTGALYEQYF.

This chain joins TRBV2 and TRBJ2-7, with TRBD1 as a possible D gene (5 bases). Per the germline V gene, CDR1 is SNHLY and CDR2 is FYNNEI. The ends were cut back, 3 bases at V and 3 bases at J, with 12 bases in the middle. The CDR3 totals 14 residues. Here the CDR3 DNA reads TGTGCCAGCAGTGAGCAGGGCTTCGGCTACGAGCAGTACTTC. The encoded protein is CASSEQGFGYEQYF.

This clonotype came up many times. The V call is TRBV20-1, the J call TRBJ2-1; D is possibly TRBD1 (6 bases). The CDR3 extends over 14 amino acids. Germline CDR1 DFQATT, CDR2 SNEGSKA (reference sequence). Trimming stripped 3 bases from V and 8 bases from J, with 17 bases between. The CDR3 is CSARMGQGRYEQFF. CDR3 in DNA: TGCAGTGCTAGGATGGGGCAGGGGCGGTATGAGCAGTTCTTC.

This chain connects TRBV14 to TRBJ2-7; the D is unclear. V lost 6 bases and J lost 1, with 10 bases in between. The CDR3 loop spans 13 amino acids. CDR1 SGHDN and CDR2 FVKESK come from the germline V gene. This CDR3 is CASSSPLSYEQYF. The CDR3 nucleotides read TGTGCCAGCAGTTCCCCTTTATCCTACGAGCAGTACTTC.

This clonotype was seen more than once but under ten times. V usage is TRBV2 and J usage is TRBJ2-7; 13 bases agree with TRBD2. The ends lost 6 bases at V and 3 bases at J; junction bases unmatched: 5. The germline V gene has CDR1 SNHLY and CDR2 FYNNEI. There are 15 residues in the CDR3. The CDR3 nucleotides read TGTGCCAGCAGACTAGCGGGGGGGTCTTACTACGAGCAGTACTTC. Translation gives CASRLAGGSYYEQYF.

V and J are TRBV24-1 and TRBJ2-3; D gene ambiguous. The V and J ends lost 3 bases and 6 bases respectively, with 24 bases between them. There are 18 residues in the CDR3. Germline assignment: CDR1 KGHDR and CDR2 SFDVKD. CDR3 region: CATSDQTTSKKGSDTQYF. The DNA for the CDR3 is TGTGCCACCAGTGATCAAACTACATCGAAGAAGGGTTCGGATACGCAGTATTTT.

The CDR3 loop reads CASSGGQGEGQPQHF. The CDR3 DNA reads as TGTGCCAGCAGTGGAGGACAGGGCGAGGGTCAGCCCCAGCATTTT. The rearrangement uses TRBV25-1 and TRBJ1-5, with TRBD1 identical over 8 bases. Germline V lookup: CDR1 MGHDK, CDR2 SYGVNS. J lost 6 bases, V lost 4 bases, and 8 bases had no gene match. CDR3 length equals 15 residues.

This sequence joins TRBV11-1 and TRBJ2-1, with TRBD1 matching 8 bases. Germline loops: CDR1 SGHAT, CDR2 FQDESV (reference sequence). There are 14 residues in the CDR3. V dropped 8 bases and J dropped 4; count of bases not matched to a gene: 7. The CDR3 DNA sequence: TGTGCCAGCGCACCAGGGACAGGATACAATGAGCAGTTCTTC. This translates into CASAPGTGYNEQFF.

At least ten counts were recorded for this clonotype. The rearrangement joins TRBV3-1 to TRBJ2-7; TRBD1 is a possible D gene (5 bases). CDR1 and CDR2 from the germline V gene are LGHDT and YNNKEL (reference sequence). The CDR3 length is 14 residues. The V end lost 4 bases, the J end lost 2 bases, and 12 bases lay between the germline ends. Here the CDR3 reads CASSRQGGPYEQYF. In nucleotides, the CDR3 is TGTGCCAGCAGCCGGCAGGGTGGTCCCTACGAGCAGTACTTC.

This clonotype was counted only a few times. The CDR3 here is CASSPRQGVTDTQYF. CDR3 bases: TGTGCCAGCTCACCCCGACAGGGGGTCACAGATACGCAGTATTTT. This chain links TRBV6-9 with TRBJ2-3, with 9 bases aligning to TRBD1. The CDR3 is 15 amino acids. Germline V lookup: CDR1 MNHGY, CDR2 SVAAGI. The V segment lost 8 bases and the J segment 2 bases; nucleotides outside the gene matches: 8.

This clonotype was detected ten times or more. The chain carries TRBV20-1 and TRBJ1-5, with D possibly matching TRBD1 (6 bases). CDR1 and CDR2 from the germline V gene are DFQATT and SNEGSKA (reference sequence). Trimming cost V 2 bases and J 4 bases, with 18 bases left between them. CDR3 size: 16 residues. The CDR3 sequence is CSARRTPGTLNQPQHF. The CDR3 DNA is TGCAGTGCTAGAAGGACCCCCGGGACACTAAATCAGCCCCAGCATTTT.

On this clonotype itself: One end of the junction is discordant with germline, which a read error may explain. The chain uses TRBV29-1 and TRBJ2-7, with TRBD1 identical over 9 bases. The V gene's germline CDR1 is SQVTM and CDR2 ANQGSEA. The CDR3 is 14 residues long. The DNA of the CDR3 is TGTGCCTGGACGACGGACAGGGGTAAGGGCGAGCAGTGCTTC. Its translation: CAWTTDRGKGEQCF.

This clonotype was observed a handful of times. The CDR3, as DNA: TGTGCCACCAGTGACACTTACAATGAGCAGTTCTTC. Its translation is CATSDTYNEQFF. The V call is TRBV24-1, the J call TRBJ2-1; D remains unclear. The CDR3 spans 12 residues. Germline V gene lookup returns CDR1 KGHDR and CDR2 SFDVKD. V lost 4 bases and J 4 bases, leaving 4 bases between the germline ends.

The V gene is TRBV29-1, the J gene TRBJ2-5; 10 bases are a match to TRBD1. Germline CDR1 is SQVTM and CDR2 is ANQGSEA. V shed 6 bases, J shed 5 bases, and the junction held 12 bases outside the gene matches. This CDR3 comprises 15 residues. As DNA, the CDR3 is TGCAGCGTGGACCCAGGACAGGGGGTTGGGGAGACCCAGTACTTC. This gives the protein CSVDPGQGVGETQYF.

This clonotype was observed a handful of times. This rearrangement joins TRBV15 to TRBJ2-5; the D is unclear. CDR3 length equals 15 residues. Deletions cut 5 bases from V and 2 bases from J, with 15 bases between. In germline, CDR1 is LNHNV, CDR2 YYDKDF (reference sequence). The CDR3 DNA sequence: TGTGCCACCAGCTTGAGAGTCGGTCCACAAGAGACCCAGTACTTC. Translated: CATSLRVGPQETQYF.

The chain joins TRBV20-1 to TRBJ1-4, with 10 positions matching TRBD1. Germline V gene sequence: CDR1 DFQATT, CDR2 SNEGSKA (reference sequence). The CDR3 spans 12 residues. V shed 4 bases and J 8 bases; nucleotides not matched to a gene: 1. As DNA, the CDR3 is TGCAGTGCTACGGGACAGGGGGAAAAACTGTTTTTT. Translation: CSATGQGEKLFF.

J is TRBJ2-3 and V is TRBV20-1, with 9 bases that match TRBD2. Germline CDR1 DFQATT, CDR2 SNEGSKA (reference sequence). V lost 8 bases and J lost 5; bases outside the gene matches: 11. The CDR3 runs to 14 residues. This chain's CDR3 is CSLGGRASGDTQYF. The DNA of the CDR3 is TGCAGTCTGGGCGGGAGGGCCAGCGGAGATACGCAGTATTTT.

This clonotype has only a few counts. The rearrangement uses TRBV29-1 and TRBJ2-5, with D unresolved. V was trimmed by 5 bases and J by 3 bases, leaving 13 bases between them. This CDR3 spans 13 amino acids. Germline V gene lookup returns CDR1 SQVTM and CDR2 ANQGSEA. This CDR3 reads CSVQLRVKETQYF. CDR3 sequence (DNA): TGCAGCGTTCAGTTACGGGTTAAAGAGACCCAGTACTTC.